This passage covers 28 T cell receptor beta chains from one sample sequenced in a study of CD8 T cells in ankylosing spondylitis. TCRdb re-called the 5' RACE reads through MiXCR, storing one row per CDR3 protein. The table lists 380,000 or so distinct CDR3 sequences, 20% to 25% of them singletons. Sequencing was performed on blood, either unsorted or a sorted T cell fraction (not recorded which). The receptor source for this set is a male donor with ankylosing spondylitis or in good health (not recorded which).

This clonotype was observed a few times. The chain joins TRBV12-3 or TRBV12-4 to TRBJ2-5, with no clear D. V lost 1 base and J lost 0, with 15 bases in between. The CDR3 runs 17 residues. The CDR3 sequence: CASSLGPMDGYQETQYF. The CDR3 DNA reads TGTGCCAGCAGTTTAGGACCCATGGACGGCTACCAAGAGACCCAGTACTTC.

The chain couples TRBV13 to TRBJ2-3; D is possibly TRBD2 (6 bases). The germline V and J ends were trimmed by 8 bases and 7 bases, with 19 bases remaining between them. Germline CDR1 reads PRHDT; CDR2 reads FYEKMQ (reference sequence). The CDR3 consists of 14 residues. The chain's CDR3 is CASGQEGWRNTQYF. For the CDR3, the DNA is TGTGCCAGCGGGCAGGAGGGTTGGAGGAATACGCAGTATTTT.

The V call is TRBV6-1, the J call TRBJ2-3; D may be TRBD2 (6 bases). The CDR3 sequence is 18 residues long. Germline V gene sequence: CDR1 MNHNS, CDR2 SASEGT. Trimming shortened V by 5 bases and J by 4 bases, and 25 bases separated the two germline ends. DNA for the CDR3: TGTGCCAGCAGTCATAGCCCTCTGCGACTAGATTCTTCAGATACGCAGTATTTT. This codes for CASSHSPLRLDSSDTQYF.

This clonotype was observed a few times. The chain couples TRBV20-1 to TRBJ2-1; 7 bases line up with TRBD2. The CDR3 covers 11 residues. V lost 5 bases to trimming and J lost 7 bases; unmatched junction nucleotides: 2. Germline CDR1 is DFQATT and CDR2 is SNEGSKA (reference sequence). CDR3 nucleotides: TGCAGTGCTGGGGGGGGGAATGAGCAGTTCTTC. This codes for CSAGGGNEQFF.

This clonotype showed up just a few times. The genes are TRBV7-9 and TRBJ2-7; weak D call: TRBD1 (6 bases). Per the germline V gene, CDR1 is SEHNR and CDR2 is FQNEAQ (reference sequence). The CDR3 totals 13 residues. V gave up 4 bases and J gave up 3 bases, with 10 bases separating them. The CDR3 protein is CASSSRTVYEQYF. CDR3 sequence (DNA): TGTGCCAGCAGCTCGAGGACAGTCTACGAGCAGTACTTC.

This clonotype was recorded a few times. The chain employs TRBV29-1 and TRBJ2-1; D may be TRBD1 or TRBD2 (6 bases each). Looked up from germline, CDR1 is SQVTM and CDR2 is ANQGSEA. Between the trimmed V and J ends, which lost 2 bases and 6 bases, there was a span of 17 bases. The CDR3 is 15 residues long. The CDR3 spells CSVEMRQGTSNEQFF. The CDR3 DNA reads as TGCAGCGTTGAAATGAGGCAGGGGACTTCCAATGAGCAGTTCTTC.

V and J are TRBV29-1 and TRBJ1-1; D uncertain. This CDR3 has 13 amino acids. V shed 3 bases and J shed 2 bases, with 10 bases lying between them. Germline CDR1 SQVTM, CDR2 ANQGSEA. CDR3 region: CSVDEASNTEAFF. CDR3 DNA: TGCAGCGTTGATGAGGCCAGCAACACTGAAGCTTTCTTT.

This clonotype has just a few counts. The V gene is TRBV4-1, the J gene TRBJ2-2, with TRBD1 matching over 7 bases. Germline assignment: CDR1 MGHRA and CDR2 YSYEKL. The J segment lost 0 bases and the V segment lost 4 bases, leaving 2 bases of the junction unmatched. The CDR3 runs to 15 residues. The CDR3 loop reads CASSPGQPNTGELFF. CDR3 nucleotides: TGCGCCAGCAGCCCGGGACAGCCGAACACCGGGGAGCTGTTTTTT.

In this sample, this clonotype turned up a few times. The V call is TRBV24-1, the J call TRBJ2-3; D not certain. This CDR3 has 14 amino acids. The germline V and J ends were trimmed by 3 bases and 2 bases, with 8 bases remaining between them. CDR1 and CDR2 from the germline V gene are KGHDR and SFDVKD. The DNA of the CDR3 is TGTGCCACCAGTGATAAATGGAACACAGATACGCAGTATTTT. It specifies CATSDKWNTDTQYF.

This clonotype was seen repeatedly, ten times or more. This chain links TRBV12-3 or TRBV12-4 with TRBJ2-1, with 10 nucleotides matching TRBD1. Trimming at V came to 6 bases and at J to 4 bases, leaving 6 bases not matched to a gene. CDR3 length: 15 amino acids. This CDR3 is CASSSGQGIYNEQFF. The CDR3 DNA reads as TGTGCCAGCAGCTCGGGACAGGGGATATACAATGAGCAGTTCTTC.

The gene calls are TRBV20-1 and TRBJ2-1; 14 bases align to TRBD2. CDR3 length: 13 residues. CDR1 and CDR2 from the germline V gene are DFQATT and SNEGSKA (reference sequence). The ends lost 6 bases at V and 8 bases at J; junction bases unmatched: 3. CDR3 amino acids: CSARTSGGYEQFF. The CDR3 region has the DNA TGCAGTGCCCGGACTAGCGGGGGGTATGAGCAGTTCTTC.

This clonotype has just a few counts. The rearrangement uses TRBV11-2 and TRBJ1-4; possibly TRBD1 for D (5 bases). Trimming took off 5 bases at V and 7 bases at J, with 14 bases between the two ends. Germline V gene data show CDR1 as SGHAT and CDR2 as FQNNGV. The CDR3 is made up of 14 amino acids. This chain's CDR3 is CASSAGFRGEKLFF. The CDR3 region has the DNA TGTGCCAGCAGCGCAGGGTTTCGGGGTGAAAAACTGTTTTTT.

This clonotype was seen more than once but under ten times. This rearrangement joins TRBV12-3 or TRBV12-4 to TRBJ2-3; 11 nucleotides match TRBD2. The J segment lost 5 bases and the V segment lost 4 bases, leaving 5 bases of the junction unmatched. The CDR3 loop spans 15 amino acids. The CDR3 protein is CASSYSGGAIDTQYF. CDR3 nucleotide sequence: TGTGCCAGCAGTTATAGCGGGGGGGCCATAGATACGCAGTATTTT.

The J gene is TRBJ2-1, the V gene TRBV7-9; no clear D gene. The germline V gene encodes CDR1 SEHNR and CDR2 FQNEAQ (reference sequence). V shed 5 bases and J shed 9 bases, with 11 bases lying between them. The CDR3 has 12 amino acids. The CDR3: CASSPHDSEQFF. The CDR3 DNA reads TGTGCCAGCAGCCCACATGATAGTGAGCAGTTCTTC.

The rearrangement joins TRBV12-3 or TRBV12-4 to TRBJ2-7; D tentatively reads TRBD1 or TRBD2 (5 bases each). This CDR3 contains 16 residues. Trimming left V 5 bases short and J 3 bases short, with 20 bases between. The CDR3 protein is CASSGSGTSYFYEQYF. The DNA for the CDR3 is TGTGCCAGCAGTGGATCCGGGACGTCGTACTTCTACGAGCAGTACTTC.

The rearrangement uses TRBV5-1 and TRBJ2-7; 11 bases are a match to TRBD2. With V trimmed by 4 bases and J by 4 bases, 31 bases remained unmatched. The germline V gene encodes CDR1 SGHRS and CDR2 YFSETQ. The CDR3 consists of 23 residues. This CDR3 reads CASSPVPGLPPGSGGAGVYEQYF. Here the CDR3 DNA reads TGCGCCAGCAGCCCCGTTCCGGGACTCCCGCCGGGTAGCGGGGGGGCCGGCGTTTACGAGCAGTACTTC.

The chain's CDR3 is CASSFSASGGDEQFF. The CDR3 DNA is TGTGCCAGCAGCTTTTCGGCTAGCGGGGGGGATGAGCAGTTCTTC. The J gene is TRBJ2-1, the V gene TRBV7-9; 12 bases match TRBD2. The junction had 5 bases not matched to a gene; V was cut back by 3 bases and J by 8 bases. Germline V gene sequence: CDR1 SEHNR, CDR2 FQNEAQ (reference sequence). This CDR3 is built from 15 residues.

There are a few counts of this clonotype. The chain uses TRBV7-9 and TRBJ2-1, with D perhaps matching TRBD1 (5 bases). Germline loops: CDR1 SEHNR, CDR2 FQNEAQ (reference sequence). The CDR3 covers 12 residues. Trimming took 4 bases from V and 7 from J, leaving 8 bases between them. This CDR3 is CASSSGKNEQFF. The CDR3 nucleotides are TGTGCCAGCAGCTCAGGGAAAAATGAGCAGTTCTTC.

This chain uses TRBV5-4 with TRBJ1-6; D uncertain. Germline assignment: CDR1 SGHNT and CDR2 YYREEE (reference sequence). Trimming took off 3 bases at V and 0 bases at J, with 13 bases between the two ends. The CDR3 spans 17 residues. The CDR3 DNA reads TGTGCCAGCAGCTGGGAGGAGACGAGCTCCTATAATTCACCCCTCCACTTT. Translating gives CASSWEETSSYNSPLHF.

This clonotype was recorded many times. The chain has TRBV3-1 and TRBJ2-7, with D possibly matching TRBD2 (5 bases). The germline V and J ends were trimmed by 5 bases and 1 base, with 12 bases remaining between them. The CDR3 totals 14 residues. Germline CDR1 LGHDT, CDR2 YNNKEL (reference sequence). In DNA form, the CDR3 reads TGTGCCAGCAGCTTATCGGGGTTATCCTACGAGCAGTACTTC. Translating gives CASSLSGLSYEQYF.

This chain uses TRBV7-2 with TRBJ2-5; maybe TRBD2 (7 bases). Trimming shortened V by 3 bases and J by 5 bases, and 13 bases separated the two germline ends. Germline V gene data show CDR1 as SGHTA and CDR2 as FQGNSA. The CDR3 loop spans 14 amino acids. The CDR3 region has the DNA TGTGCCAGCAGCTTTGGGGGGGCCCTGGAGACCCAGTACTTC. Amino acid sequence: CASSFGGALETQYF.

This clonotype was detected a few times. The chain has TRBV4-1 and TRBJ2-2, with D perhaps given as TRBD1 or TRBD2 (5 bases each). The germline V gene has CDR1 MGHRA and CDR2 YSYEKL. There are 16 residues in the CDR3. Deletions cut 0 bases from V and 4 bases from J, with 12 bases between. The CDR3 loop is CASSQDWGTPTGELFF. DNA for the CDR3: TGCGCCAGCAGCCAAGATTGGGGGACCCCCACCGGGGAGCTGTTTTTT.

V usage is TRBV7-9 and J usage is TRBJ2-7; no firm D call. V was shortened by 5 bases and J by 6 bases, with 11 bases between the two germline ends. Germline values: CDR1 SEHNR, CDR2 FQNEAQ (reference sequence). There are 12 residues in the CDR3. The CDR3 nucleotides are TGTGCCAGCAGCAAGGGAACTGCCGAGCAGTACTTC. This gives the protein CASSKGTAEQYF.

This clonotype has a handful of counts. The rearrangement uses TRBV20-1 and TRBJ2-3; TRBD2 agrees at 11 bases. The CDR3 has 16 amino acids. In germline, CDR1 is DFQATT, CDR2 SNEGSKA (reference sequence). Trimming at V came to 6 bases and at J to 6 bases, leaving 14 bases not matched to a gene. The CDR3 coding sequence is TGCAGTGCCACAAAACTAGCGGGGGAGCAGGGGGATACGCAGTATTTT. Translated, it gives CSATKLAGEQGDTQYF.

This chain connects TRBV19 to TRBJ2-3; TRBD1 matches 8 bases. The CDR3 is 16 residues long. Germline values: CDR1 LNHDA, CDR2 SQIVND (reference sequence). Unmatched junction bases numbered 9, after V lost 5 bases and J lost 2 bases. The CDR3 spells CASSPQTGAFTDTQYF. Here the CDR3 DNA reads TGTGCCAGTAGTCCCCAGACAGGGGCCTTCACAGATACGCAGTATTTT.

The chain couples TRBV13 to TRBJ2-7; D possibly uses TRBD1 or TRBD2 (6 bases each). Trimming removed 5 bases at V and 12 bases at J, with 14 bases between. CDR3 size: 11 residues. Germline V lookup: CDR1 PRHDT, CDR2 FYEKMQ (reference sequence). The CDR3 coding sequence is TGTGCCAGCAGCCTCGGGGGCCCTCGGTACTTC. This encodes CASSLGGPRYF.

CDR3 amino acids: CASSFGGVAYEQYF. In DNA, the CDR3 is TGTGCCAGCAGCTTTGGGGGGGTCGCCTACGAGCAGTACTTC. The genes are TRBV7-9 and TRBJ2-7; 7 bases line up with TRBD2. CDR1 is SEHNR and CDR2 is FQNEAQ in the germline V gene (reference sequence). The CDR3 loop spans 14 amino acids. The trim removed 3 bases at V and 2 bases at J, leaving 4 bases unmatched. Supplemented by reference TRBV7-9 and TRBJ2-7, the full variable domain reads DTGVSQNPRHKITKRGQNVTFRCDPISEHNRLYWYRQTLGQGPEFLTYFQNEAQLEKSRLLSDRFSAERPKGSFSTLEIQRTEQGDSAMYLCASSFGGVAYEQYFGPGTRLTVT.

There are a few counts of this clonotype. V is TRBV5-6 and J is TRBJ2-2, with D perhaps given as TRBD1 or TRBD2 (5 bases each). CDR1 and CDR2 (germline): SGHDT, YYEEEE. The germline V and J ends were trimmed by 4 bases and 6 bases, with 16 bases remaining between them. The CDR3 consists of 15 residues. DNA for the CDR3: TGTGCCAGCAGCCGGCCTGGGACGGGGTCCGGGGAGCTGTTTTTT. Its translation is CASSRPGTGSGELFF.